This record covers a single TCR beta chain. Its antigen is as yet unknown. These data come from a study of T cell responses to AZD1222 COVID-19 vaccine. General observations from the study: Spike-specific TCR breadth and depth grew following two AZD1222 doses. It was only after the peak T cell response that any repertoires were sampled. Clonal diversity was possibly underestimated; the donors were predominantly white British and more often female.

Only in-frame clones appear in the TCRdb table, and some are missing; sequencing was by immunoSEQ multiplex PCR. The data contain roughly 150,000 clones, 91% of them singletons. The CDR3 runs to 13 residues. Germline CDR1 KGHSH, CDR2 LQKENI. Between the trimmed V and J ends, which lost 8 bases and 2 bases, there was a span of 12 bases. The receptor was derived from an adult who received the AZD1222 COVID-19 vaccine. This specimen consisted of peripheral blood, obtained 28 days after the second AZD1222 dose. The chain is built from TRBV18 and TRBJ1-1, with D tentatively TRBD1 (5 bases). As DNA, the CDR3 is TGTGCCAGCGGCCAGGGACTCAACACTGAAGCTTTCTTT. Translated: CASGQGLNTEAFF.